This T cell receptor (beta chain) emerged from a study of response to subunit inactivated influenza vaccine. Germline values: CDR1 MNHNS, CDR2 SASEGT. The CDR3 runs 15 residues. V lost 6 bases to trimming and J lost 4 bases; unmatched junction nucleotides: 7. A note on this clonotype: What it recognizes is unknown.

TCRdb fed the RT-PCR reads into MiXCR, producing one record per CDR3 protein. The sample carries a few hundred thousand distinct CDR3 sequences, around 7.7% recorded once. Broader study findings: Seasonal influenza vaccination, on each occasion, was suggested by the authors to recruit few new T cells.

V and J are TRBV6-1 and TRBJ2-2, with 8 nucleotides matching TRBD1. The receptor's source is a man in his fifties or sixties who received an inactivated influenza vaccine. The specimen was PBMCs from blood, collected around 25 months after vaccination. The CDR3 sequence is CASSRYTGGTGELFF. CDR3 nucleotides: TGTGCCAGCAGCCGTTACACAGGGGGCACCGGGGAGCTGTTTTTT.